Listed below are T cell receptor beta chains from one sample, sequenced in a study of beta chain features in type 1 diabetes. Some clones are missing from TCRdb's copy, which holds only in-frame ones; the method was immunoSEQ multiplex PCR. The sample lists 680,000 or so clones; around 16% were seen once. The sequencing sample was made of naive CD4+ T cells from blood. The receptors come from a young man in good health. The CDR3 runs from the conserved cysteine through the conserved F or W. The order of the fields is V gene, clone size, J gene, D gene, CDR3 protein, CDR3 DNA. The D gene is left open where the match is weak. A row's size may be missing; if present it is once, few, many or a size class.

TRBV29-1	-	TRBJ1-5	-	CSVRTSNQPQHF	TGCAGCGTTAGAACCAGCAATCAGCCCCAGCATTTT
TRBV12-5	-	TRBJ2-1	TRBD2	CASGSHLARELGEQFF	TGTGCTAGTGGTTCCCATTTGGCGCGGGAGCTCGGTGAGCAGTTCTTC
TRBV19	few	TRBJ1-2	-	CASTLRGLSEMFGYTF	TGTGCCAGTACTCTCCGGGGACTATCGGAAATGTTCGGCTACACCTTC
TRBV14	-	TRBJ2-7	TRBD1	CASSQRDRGFRYEQYF	TGTGCCAGCAGCCAGCGGGACAGGGGGTTCCGCTACGAGCAGTACTTC
TRBV4-1	-	TRBJ1-5	-	CASSQGVTGFGNQPQHF	TGCGCCAGCAGCCAAGGGGTCACAGGGTTTGGGAATCAGCCCCAGCATTTT
TRBV10-3	-	TRBJ2-7	-	CAIRMGGTSYEQYF	TGTGCCATCAGGATGGGCGGGACATCCTACGAGCAGTACTTC
TRBV7-2	-	TRBJ1-4	-	CASSPPGVDHEKLFF	TGTGCCAGCAGCCCCCCAGGGGTCGATCATGAAAAACTGTTTTTT
TRBV27	few	TRBJ1-2	-	CASSLNSGKGGGYTF	TGTGCCAGCAGTTTAAATTCAGGGAAAGGCGGCGGCTACACCTTC
TRBV20-1	few	TRBJ1-2	-	CSASASYGYTF	TGCAGTGCTAGCGCAAGTTATGGCTACACCTTC
TRBV6-5	-	TRBJ2-2	-	CASSYPRGTGELFF	TGTGCCAGCAGTTACCCTCGGGGCACCGGGGAGCTGTTTTTT
TRBV2	-	TRBJ2-3	TRBD2	CASSLLAGGPDTQYF	TGTGCCAGCAGTCTTCTAGCGGGAGGTCCAGATACGCAGTATTTT
TRBV7-2	few	TRBJ2-3	-	CASSLGSTDTQYF	TGTGCCAGCAGCTTAGGGTCCACAGATACGCAGTATTTT
TRBV29-1	-	TRBJ2-2	-	CSVGGPGAPLQTGELFF	TGCAGCGTCGGGGGCCCGGGGGCGCCTCTCCAGACCGGGGAGCTGTTTTTT
TRBV7-3	few	TRBJ2-7	TRBD1	CASSLAGTGGYEQYF	TGTGCCAGCAGCTTAGCCGGGACAGGGGGCTACGAGCAGTACTTC
TRBV6-5	few	TRBJ2-7	TRBD1	CASSYRGTGSYEQYF	TGTGCCAGCAGTTATCGTGGGACAGGGTCCTACGAGCAGTACTTC
TRBV7-2	-	TRBJ2-7	-	CASSSQTGLAYEQYF	TGTGCCAGCAGCTCCCAAACAGGGCTGGCCTACGAGCAGTACTTC
TRBV29-1	few	TRBJ2-7	TRBD1	CSVEEGTGSHEQYF	TGCAGCGTTGAAGAAGGGACAGGGTCCCACGAGCAGTACTTC
TRBV9	-	TRBJ1-1	-	CASGGGTGDTEAFF	TGTGCCAGCGGAGGGGGGACTGGGGACACTGAAGCTTTCTTT
TRBV5-1	-	TRBJ2-3	-	CASSLARVVSPRIVTDTQYF	TGCGCCAGCAGCTTGGCGCGGGTTGTGTCTCCCCGCATAGTCACAGATACGCAGTATTTT
TRBV7-2	-	TRBJ2-5	-	CASSSSLLATQETQYF	TGTGCCAGCAGCTCCTCTCTTCTAGCGACCCAAGAGACCCAGTACTTC
TRBV5-1	-	TRBJ1-2	-	CASSFQGDGYTF	TGCGCCAGCAGCTTTCAAGGGGATGGCTACACCTTC
TRBV9	-	TRBJ2-2	-	CASAGARTGELFF	TGTGCCAGCGCCGGGGCGCGTACCGGGGAGCTGTTTTTT
TRBV6-5	-	TRBJ2-6	TRBD1	CASSDPYRGSNVLTF	TGTGCCAGCAGCGACCCATACAGGGGTTCCAACGTCCTGACTTTC
TRBV19	few	TRBJ2-1	-	CASSGGLLSSYNEQFF	TGTGCCAGTAGTGGGGGACTGCTGAGCTCCTACAATGAGCAGTTCTTC
TRBV7-2	few	TRBJ2-3	TRBD2	CASSQGTSGVQDTQYF	TGTGCCAGCAGCCAAGGGACTAGCGGGGTACAAGATACGCAGTATTTT
TRBV5-1	-	TRBJ2-1	-	CASSTWSGSYNEQFF	TGCGCCAGCAGCACCTGGAGTGGCTCCTACAATGAGCAGTTCTTC
TRBV5-1	-	TRBJ2-7	TRBD1	CASSPAPGQGVHEQYF	TGCGCCAGCAGCCCCGCCCCCGGACAGGGAGTCCACGAGCAGTACTTC
TRBV7-3	-	TRBJ2-3	-	CASSSGATTDTQYF	TGTGCCAGCAGTTCGGGGGCCACCACAGATACGCAGTATTTT
TRBV30	few	TRBJ1-2	-	CAWSVLRTAGYTF	TGTGCCTGGAGTGTACTTAGGACGGCTGGCTACACCTTC
TRBV7-2	-	TRBJ1-1	-	CASSLVPLGTEAFF	TGTGCCAGCAGCTTAGTTCCGCTGGGGACTGAAGCTTTCTTT
TRBV5-6	few	TRBJ1-1	-	CASSLLRVGAFF	TGTGCCAGCAGCCTGCTAAGGGTTGGAGCTTTCTTT
TRBV6-1	-	TRBJ1-5	-	CASSEVGNQPQHF	TGTGCCAGCAGTGAAGTTGGCAATCAGCCCCAGCATTTT
TRBV29-1	-	TRBJ2-7	TRBD1	CSVAPLGQGVNEQYF	TGCAGCGTTGCTCCCCTCGGACAGGGGGTCAACGAGCAGTACTTC
TRBV30	few	TRBJ1-4	TRBD1	CAWRGQHNEKLFF	TGTGCCTGGAGGGGACAGCATAATGAAAAACTGTTTTTT
TRBV9	few	TRBJ2-5	-	CASSVEMGETQYF	TGTGCCAGCAGCGTAGAAATGGGGGAGACCCAGTACTTC
TRBV19	few	TRBJ2-1	-	CASINLGSGSYNEQFF	TGTGCCAGTATAAATTTGGGGTCAGGCTCCTACAATGAGCAGTTCTTC
TRBV28	-	TRBJ2-3	-	CASSLAGTGTDTQYF	TGTGCCAGCAGTTTGGCAGGGACCGGGACAGATACGCAGTATTTT
TRBV28	-	TRBJ2-1	-	CASTLPSRTWEQFF	TGTGCCAGCACCCTCCCCTCCCGAACTTGGGAGCAGTTCTTC
TRBV9	few	TRBJ2-1	-	CASSVAGARNNEQFF	TGTGCCAGCAGCGTAGCGGGAGCCCGGAACAATGAGCAGTTCTTC
TRBV9	few	TRBJ2-6	TRBD1	CASSNRGPVSGANVLTF	TGTGCCAGCAGTAACAGGGGGCCCGTCTCTGGGGCCAACGTCCTGACTTTC
TRBV11-2	few	TRBJ1-1	-	CASSRITEAFF	TGTGCCAGCAGTCGAATCACTGAAGCTTTCTTT
TRBV18	-	TRBJ1-3	-	CASSPGRLGNTIYF	TGTGCCAGCTCACCTGGACGGCTAGGAAACACCATATATTTT
TRBV4-1	-	TRBJ2-7	-	CASSHGISVYEQYF	TGCGCCAGCAGCCACGGGATATCCGTTTACGAGCAGTACTTC
TRBV7-2	-	TRBJ1-6	-	CASSLVPLGANSPLHF	TGTGCCAGCAGCTTAGTTCCGCTCGGGGCCAATTCACCCCTCCACTTT
TRBV5-1	few	TRBJ1-1	TRBD1	CASSRLGIQGMNTEAFF	TGCGCCAGCAGCCGATTGGGCATACAGGGGATGAACACTGAAGCTTTCTTT
TRBV6-5	few	TRBJ2-5	TRBD1	CASSIRDRLIGTQYF	TGTGCCAGCAGTATTCGGGACAGGTTAATTGGGACCCAGTACTTC
TRBV28	few	TRBJ2-7	-	CASSSFPLEQYF	TGTGCCAGCAGTAGTTTCCCCCTCGAGCAGTACTTC
TRBV9	-	TRBJ2-3	-	CASSVRGPAGGFTDTQYF	TGTGCCAGCAGCGTAAGAGGCCCTGCAGGGGGGTTCACAGATACGCAGTATTTT
TRBV7-8	-	TRBJ1-3	TRBD1	CASSRQTGRASGNTIYF	TGTGCCAGCAGCAGACAGACAGGGAGGGCCTCTGGAAACACCATATATTTT
TRBV4-2	-	TRBJ2-1	-	CASSQDINGSGREQFF	TGTGCCAGCAGCCAAGATATTAACGGGAGTGGTAGGGAGCAGTTCTTC
TRBV12-5	-	TRBJ1-2	TRBD1	CASGLALRGQGLFNYGYTF	TGTGCTAGTGGTTTGGCCCTAAGGGGACAGGGCCTCTTTAACTATGGCTACACCTTC
TRBV9	-	TRBJ2-3	-	CASSVALLTDTQYF	TGTGCCAGCAGCGTAGCCCTCCTCACAGATACGCAGTATTTT
TRBV9	few	TRBJ2-7	-	CASSVEGRSSYEQYF	TGTGCCAGCAGCGTAGAGGGCAGGAGCTCCTACGAGCAGTACTTC
TRBV6-5	-	TRBJ1-4	-	CASSSQAATNEKLFF	TGTGCCAGCAGTTCTCAGGCTGCAACTAATGAAAAACTGTTTTTT
TRBV4-1	-	TRBJ1-6	-	CASSHAGGDSPLHF	TGCGCCAGCAGCCACGCGGGAGGGGATTCACCCCTCCACTTT
TRBV7-2	-	TRBJ1-2	TRBD1	CASSPGTGSYGYTF	TGTGCCAGCAGCCCCGGGACAGGGAGCTATGGCTACACCTTC
TRBV27	-	TRBJ1-5	-	CASSSYNQPQHF	TGTGCCAGCAGTTCCTACAATCAGCCCCAGCATTTT
TRBV5-1	few	TRBJ1-2	-	CASSLDGYYGYTF	TGCGCCAGCAGCTTGGATGGTTACTATGGCTACACCTTC
TRBV4-1	few	TRBJ2-4	-	CASSQEGGGLAKNIQYF	TGCGCCAGCAGCCAAGAAGGGGGGGGCCTAGCCAAAAACATTCAGTACTTC